Listed here are 14 T cell receptor beta chains from one sample, sequenced in a study of CD8 T cells in Susac syndrome. Random hexamers were used to reverse transcribe an amount of roughly 0.5 to 1 ug RNA. TCRdb used MiXCR to reprocess the immunoSEQ multiplex PCR reads, holding one entry per CDR3 protein. The top ten hold approximately 0.27% of the sample, which has 130,000 to 150,000 distinct CDR3 sequences, around 94% seen once. Sequencing input: CD8+ T cells from PBMCs. Source of these receptors: a human donor in good health.

The chain couples TRBV27 to TRBJ1-1; 11 nucleotides line up with TRBD1. After removal of 7 bases from V and 3 bases from J, the junction contained 1 base not matched to a gene. Per the germline V gene, CDR1 is MNHEY and CDR2 is SMNVEV (reference sequence). This CDR3 has 13 amino acids. The CDR3: CASTGQGDTEAFF. The CDR3 DNA is TGTGCCAGCACGGGACAGGGGGACACTGAAGCTTTCTTT.

The rearrangement links TRBV27 to TRBJ2-1; 8 bases fit TRBD2. Germline values: CDR1 MNHEY, CDR2 SMNVEV (reference sequence). Trimming at V came to 5 bases and at J to 8 bases, leaving 5 bases not matched to a gene. The CDR3 is made up of 13 amino acids. CDR3 nucleotides: TGTGCCAGCAGTCCCGGACTAGCAGATGAGCAGTTCTTC. Its translation is CASSPGLADEQFF.

V and J are TRBV4-2 and TRBJ2-2, with 8 nucleotides matching TRBD2. Trimming at V came to 4 bases and at J to 0 bases, leaving 7 bases not matched to a gene. Germline CDR1 and CDR2: LGHNA and YNFKEQ. The CDR3 has 17 residues. The CDR3 nucleotides are TGTGCCAGCAGCCGCCTTGCGGGAGGAACGAACACCGGGGAGCTGTTTTTT. This codes for CASSRLAGGTNTGELFF.

The V and J genes are TRBV4-1 and TRBJ2-7; D may match TRBD1 or TRBD2 (5 bases each). The CDR3 is made up of 14 amino acids. Trimming stripped 1 base from V and 2 bases from J, with 9 bases between. The germline gives CDR1 MGHRA, CDR2 YSYEKL. CDR3 in DNA: TGCGCCAGCAGCCAAGGGGACGGCACCTACGAGCAGTACTTC. Translating it yields CASSQGDGTYEQYF.

The chain carries TRBV27 and TRBJ2-3, with D possibly called TRBD1 or TRBD2 (6 bases each). Trimming cost V 5 bases and J 5 bases, with 17 bases left between them. The CDR3 contains 15 residues. In germline, CDR1 is MNHEY, CDR2 SMNVEV (reference sequence). This chain's CDR3 is CASSNGGGGRDTQYF. As DNA, the CDR3 is TGTGCCAGCAGTAACGGGGGCGGAGGTCGAGATACGCAGTATTTT.

The chain couples TRBV12-3 or TRBV12-4 to TRBJ2-7; the D gene is possibly TRBD1 (5 bases). The CDR3 sequence is 13 residues long. The ends were cut back, 3 bases at V and 6 bases at J, with 12 bases in the middle. This chain's CDR3 is CASSLAGSREQYF. CDR3 nucleotide sequence: TGTGCCAGCAGTTTGGCAGGGTCACGCGAGCAGTACTTC.

The gene calls are TRBV12-5 and TRBJ2-7; D is perhaps TRBD1 (5 bases). The CDR3 is 14 amino acids. Looked up from germline, CDR1 is LGHNT and CDR2 is FRNRAP. V was trimmed by 7 bases and J by 2 bases, leaving 15 bases between them. DNA of the CDR3: TGTGCTAGTGCCTTTGACGGACATGCCTACGAGCAGTACTTC. Translating gives CASAFDGHAYEQYF.

The rearrangement uses TRBV7-6 and TRBJ2-3, with 9 nucleotides matching TRBD2. Germline V gene data show CDR1 as SGHVS and CDR2 as FNYEAQ. V shed 1 base and J 4 bases; nucleotides not matched to a gene: 6. The CDR3 is made up of 16 amino acids. This chain's CDR3 is CASSLVSGRGADTQYF. The CDR3 coding sequence is TGTGCCAGCAGCTTAGTTAGCGGGAGAGGGGCAGATACGCAGTATTTT.

The chain joins TRBV7-2 to TRBJ2-1; possibly TRBD1 for D (5 bases). The CDR3 has 13 amino acids. Germline V gene lookup returns CDR1 SGHTA and CDR2 FQGNSA. The V gene lost 5 bases and the J gene lost 4 bases, with 9 bases spanning the gap. CDR3 residues: CASSTGQYNEQFF. The CDR3 bases are TGTGCCAGCAGCACCGGACAATACAATGAGCAGTTCTTC.

The rearrangement links TRBV10-3 to TRBJ2-7, with 9 bases matching TRBD2. Germline V gene sequence: CDR1 ENHRY, CDR2 SYGVKD. The CDR3 extends over 16 amino acids. V lost 4 bases to trimming and J lost 2 bases; unmatched junction nucleotides: 9. The CDR3 DNA reads as TGTGCCATCAGTGCCGTATGGACTAGCGAGACCTACGAGCAGTACTTC. Translating gives CAISAVWTSETYEQYF.

The chain has TRBV20-1 and TRBJ2-1; D not resolved. The germline V gene has CDR1 DFQATT and CDR2 SNEGSKA (reference sequence). Trimming left V 0 bases short and J 10 bases short, with 7 bases between. The CDR3 runs to 11 residues. CDR3 region: CSARDIAEQFF. CDR3 in DNA: TGCAGTGCTAGAGATATCGCAGAGCAGTTCTTC.

The chain carries TRBV9 and TRBJ2-3; D remains unclear. The V end was cut by 0 bases, the J end by 3 bases, with 11 bases between. The CDR3 runs 15 residues. Germline CDR1 SGDLS, CDR2 YYNGEE. The CDR3 region is CASSVVGSWTDTQYF. As DNA, the CDR3 is TGTGCCAGCAGCGTAGTTGGTAGTTGGACAGATACGCAGTATTTT.

The rearrangement uses TRBV6-1 and TRBJ2-3; TRBD2 aligns across 11 bases. CDR1 is MNHNS, CDR2 SASEGT, per germline. V was clipped by 5 bases and J by 2 bases; unmatched bases: 9. This CDR3 contains 17 residues. The CDR3 protein is CASSPKKLAGDTDTQYF. In nucleotides, the CDR3 is TGTGCCAGCAGTCCCAAGAAACTAGCGGGGGACACAGATACGCAGTATTTT.

The V gene is TRBV29-1, the J gene TRBJ1-2; D may be TRBD1 (5 bases). The CDR3 sequence is 14 residues long. The germline CDR1 and CDR2 sequences are SQVTM and ANQGSEA. V shed 3 bases and J shed 5 bases, with 16 bases lying between them. CDR3 sequence reads: CSVEGTSARYGYTF. CDR3 bases: TGCAGCGTTGAGGGGACCTCCGCTAGGTATGGCTACACCTTC.